The clone carrying this T cell receptor beta chain was detected only a few times. Its antigen remains unidentified. These data belong to a study of T-cell memory formation after mild COVID-19. With 7 bases clipped from V and 2 bases from J, the junction kept 5 bases outside the gene matches. The CDR3 is 15 amino acids. CDR1 and CDR2 (germline): SGHTA, FQGTGA. Study-level points and caveats: Some SARS-CoV-2-responding clones were already detected in memory before infection. Second-wave clones that peaked on day 37 lacked confirmed SARS-CoV-2 specificity.

TCRdb ran MiXCR on the 5' RACE reads and lists one entry per CDR3 protein. The sample has about 270,000 distinct CDR3 sequences; roughly 16% are singletons. The V gene is TRBV7-3, the J gene TRBJ2-1, with TRBD2 matching over 10 bases. The sequenced material came from PBMCs or a T cell subset sorted from them (not recorded which). The source is a man in his late teens or twenties who had mild COVID-19 (a few samples of this study predate the infection). Cell type and time point are not known. CDR3 sequence (DNA): TGTGCCAGCACCACGAGCGGGGGGGCCTACAATGAGCAGTTCTTC. Its protein is CASTTSGGAYNEQFF.